This entry concerns a single T cell receptor (beta chain). CDR1 is LGHNT, CDR2 FRNRAP, per germline. CDR3 length equals 13 residues. V was trimmed by 1 base and J by 6 bases, leaving 6 bases between them. The sample is drawn from a study of T cells in tuberculosis. Assay used: immunoSEQ multiplex PCR; TCRdb lists only in-frame clones, some missing. The sample gives more than 35,000 clones, roughly 94% of which show up once; 4% to 5.5% is in the top ten. Time point defined: new active TB diagnosis, blood taken before or within 7 days of starting treatment. The TCR was taken from an adult with tuberculosis. This specimen consisted of PBMCs, obtained at tuberculosis diagnosis. The V and J genes are TRBV12-5 and TRBJ1-4; D is undetermined. CDR3 DNA sequence: TGTGCTAGTGGTTTGGGGTCAGATGAAAAACTGTTTTTT. This codes for CASGLGSDEKLFF.